This T cell receptor (beta chain) was captured in a study of tumor-infiltrating lymphocytes in primary liver carcinoma (TCRdb year 2017). Context from the whole study: Hepatocellular carcinoma (four) or combined HCC and intrahepatic cholangiocarcinoma (one) was present in the five patients, who were three men and two women aged 30 to 69 years. The roughly 25 tumor region samples were profiled with Agilent mRNA microarrays so that TCRbeta repertoire diversity could be related to the local molecular phenotype. Roughly 3.5 to 7.13 million productive TCRbeta reads were obtained per sample, and no significant difference in read depth was found between tissue types. A total of approximately 35 specimens from 5 patients underwent TCRbeta repertoire sequencing, comprising some 25 tumor regions, 5 adjacent noncancerous liver tissues and 5 peripheral blood samples. Repertoires from technical replicates were highly reproducible, with mean shared-clone rates about 0.86 and correlation coefficients above 0.98. The tumors of the five patients were staged as T1-T3 N0M0, with maximum diameters ranging from roughly 4 to 11 cm. The study combined TCRbeta repertoire sequencing, expression microarrays and whole-exome sequencing across five regions of each liver tumor, with adjacent normal tissue and blood.

Without any cell sorting, total RNA and DNA were extracted together from 20-30 mg of bulk tissue using the AllPrep DNA/RNA mini kit. Between late 2015 and early 2016, five patients in China with histopathologically diagnosed primary liver carcinoma had their tumors surgically resected. Patients had chronic HBV infection and were treatment-naive at sampling. Each tumor was sampled at five spatially separated regions: the tumor centre plus the superior, inferior, left-lateral and right-lateral poles. Histological examination found more than 80% viable tumor cells in every tumor sample. Each fresh piece of tumor and adjacent tissue was cut in two, with one half stored in RNAlater at -80 degrees C and the other half sent for histology. The investigation overall reported the following: Compared with blood, tumors had a significantly larger share of the repertoire taken up by the top 250 clones (p = 0.039). The study included only four to six patients, and the authors note findings should be validated in a larger study. Repertoire overlap was found to be higher between tumor regions (mean roughly 35%) than between tumor-adjacent (17%) or tumor-blood (approximately 15%) pairs, consistent with antigen-driven expansion. Only about 7.5-25% of top clones were found in all five regions of a tumor, suggesting spatial heterogeneity of tumor-infiltrating T cells. Because only the TCR beta chain was sequenced and unpaired alpha chains were not captured, true repertoire diversity is likely underestimated. Since the samples were bulk and unsorted, there was no way to compare CD4+ and CD8+ T cell repertoires.

A constant-region primer and ProtoScript II reverse transcriptase were used to reverse-transcribe TCRbeta-specific cDNA from 500 ng total RNA. Three nested multiplex PCR rounds, following a slightly modified ARM-PCR procedure, were used to build the TCRbeta libraries. Each of the first two PCR rounds ran for around 9 cycles and used multiplex TRBV1-TRBV30 forward primers together with a Cbeta reverse primer. Sample barcodes and Illumina adapters were added in a final 25-cycle PCR with Deep VentR polymerase. Amplicons of 200-500 bp were gel-purified with a QIAquick gel extraction kit before sequencing. An Illumina HiSeq 2500 was used to sequence the TCRbeta amplicons with 250-bp paired-end reads. On the study's bioinformatics: Trimmomatic v0.33 was used to quality-trim the reads, and FLASH v1.2.11 was used to merge paired reads so that full CDR3 sequences could be recovered. MiGEC v1.2.1b assigned V, D and J germline segments to the rearranged TCRbeta sequences. Clonotype statistics and Shannon-Wiener diversity indices were computed with VDJtools v1.0.0. Except for diversity analysis, only each sample's 250 most abundant clonotypes were used in subsequent analyses to reduce sampling bias. The public reads were run again by TCRdb, first through fastp at Q25 and then through MiXCR, and only productive beta chains were kept. Entries that share a CDR3 protein sequence are merged under the most common genes and DNA. TCRdb's processing, not the authors' own work, is the source of the V and J calls. The sample yields 90,000 to 140,000 distinct CDR3 sequences; around 83% were counted once. In total, the top ten clones hold approximately 20% of the sample.

The CDR3 length equals 17 residues, ends included. Only CDR3 DNA is held: 51 bases, read in frame from base 1. CDR1 and CDR2 are drawn from the germline V gene (reference sequence): SGHAT, FQDESV. With respect to this clonotype: The specificity of this receptor is unknown. The conserved phenylalanine or tryptophan is not found at the CDR3 terminus, so this likely reflects a read error.

The chain links TRBV11-1 with TRBJ2-4, and TRBD2 matches 8 of the central bases. The sequence derives from a man in his forties or fifties with primary liver carcinoma and hepatitis B virus infection. Sequencing used liver tumor tissue from sampling region 3. In light of the paper, this sample's cell subset or site label describes: tumor region T3, left-lateral pole. For the CDR3, the sequence is CASNFPGISGTKIIQYL. The nucleotide sequence reads as follows: TGTGCCAGCAACTTTCCCGGGATTAGCGGGACCAAAATCATTCAGTACTTA.